The subject of this entry is one T cell receptor beta chain. Other DNA sequences from this sample encode an identical CDR3 as well. Germline CDR1 and CDR2: SGHTA and FQGNSA. The CDR3 consists of 13 residues. V was clipped by 1 base and J by 7 bases, with 7 bases between them. Enrollees, about 18 to 95 years old, lived in approximately 25 US areas. The data belong to a study of blood T cell repertoires in COVID-19. Study in general: Collection of acute and convalescent COVID-19 samples took place in the United States, Italy and Spain.

In the authors' workflow: For nucleated cells, counts were estimated from reference gene primer amplification. TCRdb's copy holds only in-frame clones and misses some; the assay was immunoSEQ multiplex PCR. The DNA was the basis for D and trimming; V, J and clone size are from that table. The sample lists approximately 140,000 clones, 80% to 85% occurring once. This clonotype originated in a man aged 35 to 55 with acute COVID-19. What was sequenced was PBMCs or T cells enriched from blood (not recorded which). V usage is TRBV7-2 and J usage is TRBJ2-2; D is perhaps TRBD2 (5 bases). CDR3 in amino acids: CASSLVRGGELFF. The CDR3 DNA sequence: TGTGCCAGCAGCTTAGTTCGGGGCGGGGAGCTGTTTTTT. The full variable domain, rest sourced from reference TRBV7-2 and TRBJ2-2, is GAGVSQSPSNKVTEKGKDVELRCDPISGHTALYWYRQSLGQGLEFLIYFQGNSAPDKSGLPSDRFSAERTGGSVSTLTIQRTQQEDSAVYLCASSLVRGGELFFGEGSRLTVL.